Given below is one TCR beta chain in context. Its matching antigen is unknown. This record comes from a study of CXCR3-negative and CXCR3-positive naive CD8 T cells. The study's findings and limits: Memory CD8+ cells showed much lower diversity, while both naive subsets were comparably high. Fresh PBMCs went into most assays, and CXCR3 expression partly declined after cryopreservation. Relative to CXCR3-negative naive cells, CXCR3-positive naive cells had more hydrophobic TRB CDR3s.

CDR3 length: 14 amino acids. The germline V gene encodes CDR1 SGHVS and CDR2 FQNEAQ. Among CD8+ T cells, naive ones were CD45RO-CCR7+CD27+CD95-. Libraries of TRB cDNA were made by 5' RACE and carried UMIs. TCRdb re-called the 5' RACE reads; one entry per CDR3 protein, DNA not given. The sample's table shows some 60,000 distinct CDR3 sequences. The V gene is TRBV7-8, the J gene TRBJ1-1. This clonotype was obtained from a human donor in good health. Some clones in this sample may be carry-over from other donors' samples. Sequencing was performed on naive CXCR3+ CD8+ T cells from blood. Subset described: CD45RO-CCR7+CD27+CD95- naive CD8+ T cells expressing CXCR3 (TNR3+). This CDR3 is CASSFDSSNTEAFF.